This T cell receptor (beta chain) was captured in a study of neoadjuvant nivolumab and ipilimumab in lung cancer. Across the whole study: Patients got nivolumab 3 mg/kg on days 1, 15 and 29; combination added ipilimumab 1 mg/kg day 1.

V trimming: 2 bases; J trimming: 7 bases; junction bases outside the gene matches: 6. CDR1 and CDR2 from the germline V gene are WSHSY and SAAADI. The CDR3 spans 15 residues. Concerning this clone itself: The target antigen is unknown.

Regarding the study as a whole: TCR richness and clonality were higher in tumors than adjacent uninvolved lung. Only two of four nivolumab-treated tumors gained richness and clonality by surgery. Only a single major-pathologic-response sample was available for clonality analysis.

TCRdb's table, derived via immunoSEQ multiplex PCR, lists solely in-frame clones and lacks some. The sample comprises 44,000 or so clones, around 88% of which are singletons, and about 4% rests with the top ten. The source was blood, collected before neoadjuvant nivolumab, alone or with ipilimumab. The rearrangement joins TRBV10-2 to TRBJ1-5; 9 nucleotides match TRBD1. The origin of this receptor is an adult with non-small cell lung cancer. Some clones in this sample may be carry-over from other donors' samples. The CDR3 spells CASSETGQGVQPQHF. The CDR3 nucleotides are TGCGCCAGCAGTGAGACGGGACAGGGAGTCCAGCCCCAGCATTTT.